The 2 T cell receptor beta chains below come from one sample, sequenced in a study of patients and donors after allogeneic stem cell transplantation. TCRdb re-called the RT-PCR reads through MiXCR, storing one row per CDR3 protein. This repertoire shows roughly 150,000 distinct CDR3 sequences, approximately 25% found once; its top ten account for roughly a quarter. Sequencing was done on a sample of blood, either unsorted or a sorted T cell fraction (not recorded which). These receptors were taken from a human donor who was either an allogeneic HSCT recipient or a stem cell or donor lymphocyte infusion donor (not recorded which). It is not recorded whose cells these are; they may come from a transplant donor.

The chain joins TRBV20-1 to TRBJ2-2, with no clear D. With 5 bases removed from V and 1 base from J, the gap between germline ends came to 8 bases. This CDR3 spans 13 amino acids. Per germline, CDR1 DFQATT and CDR2 SNEGSKA (reference sequence). CDR3 sequence reads: CSALTRNTGELFF. CDR3 DNA: TGCAGTGCTTTAACACGGAACACCGGGGAGCTGTTTTTT.

The chain has TRBV27 and TRBJ1-1; D is perhaps TRBD1 (5 bases). The CDR3 covers 16 residues. Germline lookup yields CDR1 MNHEY and CDR2 SMNVEV (reference sequence). V lost 6 bases to trimming and J lost 0 bases, with 17 bases between them. CDR3 nucleotides: TGTGCCAGCAGAGAAAGGCAGGGAATCTTGAACACTGAAGCTTTCTTT. Residues: CASRERQGILNTEAFF.